A selection of T cell receptor beta chains follows, all from one sample in a study of T cells in localized non-small cell lung cancer. Libraries were prepared by immunoSEQ multiplex PCR; TCRdb keeps only in-frame clonotypes and omits some of them. The sample lists around 130,000 clones; 80% to 90% were seen once. This specimen consisted of peripheral blood, obtained before any cancer treatment. These receptors were collected from a female donor older than 55 with stage I lung adenocarcinoma. Both conserved end residues are part of each CDR3. A D gene is named only where the DNA matches it firmly. Clone size is shown for a subset of rows, as once, few, many or a class of expanded clone.

. | 14 | TRBV15 | . | CATSRRGRFYGYTF
. | 18 | TRBV11-2 | . | CASSLARVGKWANYGYTF
. | 15 | TRBV19 | TRBD2 | CASSVSSGRNNEQFF
. | 13 | TRBV16 | . | CASSPSPGLEQYF
. | 12 | TRBV6-1 | . | CASSEQSDTQYF
once | 17 | TRBV18 | . | CASSPLPGTSPLDEQYF
. | 14 | TRBV9 | TRBD1 | CASSTRTGAYGYTF
once | 16 | TRBV5-4 | TRBD2 | CASSPGGTSGRTEQYF
. | 13 | TRBV11-3 | . | CASSSYLTDEQFF
. | 13 | TRBV2 | . | CASRQFSYNEQFF
. | 17 | TRBV27 | TRBD2 | CASSLYGVGGPDNEQFF
. | 15 | TRBV6-5 | TRBD2 | CASRRSVAGGETQYF
. | 16 | TRBV29-1 | TRBD2 | CSVGTSGRADIGEQFF
. | 16 | TRBV15 | TRBD1 | CATSRDRQGMNTEAFF
. | 18 | TRBV5-1 | TRBD1 | CASSTITPGQGLNTEAFF
once | 14 | TRBV7-3 | . | CASSVGRGYNEQFF
. | 11 | TRBV2 | . | CASSGSDEQFF
. | 15 | TRBV28 | . | CASRTGWPKGHEQFF
. | 15 | TRBV2 | . | CASSVPPPGQETQYF
. | 13 | TRBV15 | . | CATSSQPTDTQYF
. | 14 | TRBV5-1 | . | CASSLDHVSYEQYF
. | 13 | TRBV28 | . | CASSVTVNYGYTF